This T cell receptor beta chain was obtained from a study of early T cells in non-severe SARS-CoV-2 infection. Via MiXCR, TCRdb re-called the 5' RACE reads, giving one row per CDR3 protein. The sample records about 92,000 distinct CDR3 sequences, approximately 17% being singletons. This clonotype was seen only a few times. Germline CDR1 SGHRS, CDR2 YFSETQ. Trimming removed 1 base from V and 0 bases from J; junction bases left unmatched: 4. The CDR3 extends over 16 amino acids. The clonotype comes from an adult who was a healthcare worker with PCR-confirmed SARS-CoV-2 infection or an uninfected control (not recorded which). The chain links TRBV5-1 to TRBJ1-1, with TRBD1 matching 9 bases. The sample was whole blood. The CDR3 spells CASSLRTGVMNTEAFF. CDR3 DNA sequence: TGCGCCAGCAGCTTGAGGACAGGGGTAATGAACACTGAAGCTTTCTTT.